This is a list of T cell receptor beta chains from one sample in a study of cytomegalovirus exposure and HLA in healthy donors. Clones were sequenced by immunoSEQ multiplex PCR, and TCRdb holds only the in-frame ones, with some missing. Here the sample spans 100,000 to 150,000 clones, around 70% being singletons. The sequencing sample was made of PBMCs. The receptors were gathered from a male donor in good health and CMV-seronegative. Each CDR3 is given with its conserved first and last residue. Fields, in order: CDR3 DNA, CDR3 protein, D gene, V gene, J gene, clone size. D genes are given only for firm matches. The size of a clone is reported for some rows only, either as once, few or many, or as a class for expanded clones.

TGTGCCAGCAGCATTCCGGGACTAGCGGGAGGCCCGAACACCGGGGAGCTGTTTTTT	CASSIPGLAGGPNTGELFF	TRBD2	TRBV7-9	TRBJ2-2	once
TGTGCCAGCAGTGTAAGGAGCGACGAGCAGTACTTC	CASSVRSDEQYF	-	TRBV2	TRBJ2-7	once
TGTGCCAGCAGCCTAGACCCGGTAGGGGGAGGCTACACCTTC	CASSLDPVGGGYTF	-	TRBV7-2	TRBJ1-2	-
TGTGCCAGCAGTGGCGGGCCAATTTCTTCTAACTATGGCTACACCTTC	CASSGGPISSNYGYTF	-	TRBV2	TRBJ1-2	-
TGTGCCAGCAGCGTAGCGGGGACTAGCGGGAGGGCAGATACGCAGTATTTT	CASSVAGTSGRADTQYF	TRBD2	TRBV9	TRBJ2-3	-
TGTGCCAGTAGTACTGACAGGCTCAGCGAGCAGTACTTC	CASSTDRLSEQYF	-	TRBV19	TRBJ2-7	-
TGTGCCAGCAGCTTCGGGACAGGCGAGCAGTACTTC	CASSFGTGEQYF	TRBD1	TRBV7-9	TRBJ2-7	-
TGTGCCAGCAGTGGGACAGGGGGTCTGGAGCTGTTTTTT	CASSGTGGLELFF	TRBD1	TRBV2	TRBJ2-2	once
TGTGCCACCAGCAGAGATTTGGGGGCCAATCAGCCCCAGCATTTT	CATSRDLGANQPQHF	-	TRBV15	TRBJ1-5	-
TGTGCCAGCACCCGGCAGGGTAACAATGAGCAGTTCTTC	CASTRQGNNEQFF	-	TRBV27	TRBJ2-1	-
TGTGCCAGCAGTTCCCGGACAGGATCTGCGAACACTGAAGCTTTCTTT	CASSSRTGSANTEAFF	TRBD1	TRBV6-5	TRBJ1-1	-
TGTGCCAGCAGCCCCATACAGGGTGAGGATTCACCCCTCCATTTT	CASSPIQGEDSPLHF	-	TRBV4-2	TRBJ1-6	-
TGTGCCAGCAGCCAAGATGTTTCTAGCGGGGTACAAGTGGATACGCAGTATTTT	CASSQDVSSGVQVDTQYF	TRBD2	TRBV4-2	TRBJ2-3	-
TGTGCCAGCAGCTTTAGGGAGACGCTCGGGGCCAACGTCCTGACTTTC	CASSFRETLGANVLTF	-	TRBV7-8	TRBJ2-6	-
TGCAGCGCTATCACGACAGGGAGGTATGGCTACACCTTC	CSAITTGRYGYTF	TRBD1	TRBV29-1	TRBJ1-2	once
TGTGCCAGCAGTGTGCTAGCGGTCTACAATGAGCAGTTCTTC	CASSVLAVYNEQFF	TRBD2	TRBV6-1	TRBJ2-1	-
TGTGCCAGCAGCTTAGACAGGGGAAACCACGAGCAGTACTTC	CASSLDRGNHEQYF	TRBD1	TRBV7-9	TRBJ2-7	-
TGTGCCAGCAGCCCCGGACAGGGTGGGGTATACGAGCAGTACTTC	CASSPGQGGVYEQYF	TRBD1	TRBV7-3	TRBJ2-7	-
TGTGCCAGCAGGAGGGGGTTGAGACAGGTTTTCTACGAGCAGTACTTC	CASRRGLRQVFYEQYF	-	TRBV2	TRBJ2-7	-
TGTGCCAGCAGCCGGGGGGTAGGATCTACAGATACGCAGTATTTT	CASSRGVGSTDTQYF	TRBD2	TRBV11-3	TRBJ2-3	-
TGTGCCATCAGTGAGTCATCCAGGTCCACAGATACGCAGTATTTT	CAISESSRSTDTQYF	-	TRBV10-3	TRBJ2-3	few
TGTGCCAGCACCCGAGAAATCAATCAGCCCCAGCATTTT	CASTREINQPQHF	-	TRBV28	TRBJ1-5	-
-	CASSLSFGTGSFTF	-	TRBV7-3	TRBJ1-2	-
TGTGCCAGCAGAATCACGGCGGGCGAGCAGTACTTC	CASRITAGEQYF	-	TRBV28	TRBJ2-7	few
TGTGCCTGTCTGGAGGGCCGCACTGAAGCTTTCTTT	CACLEGRTEAFF	-	TRBV30	TRBJ1-1	-
TGTGCCAGCAGTTTAGCCCGCCGGGACAGGCACGAGCAGTACTTC	CASSLARRDRHEQYF	TRBD1	TRBV27	TRBJ2-7	-
TGTGCCAGCAGCCGGACGGGGGAGGGTCCCCAGCATTTT	CASSRTGEGPQHF	-	TRBV5-6	TRBJ1-5	-
TGTGCCAGCAGCCCCCGGAGTGCGGGGGCAGGCTACAATGAGCAGTTCTTC	CASSPRSAGAGYNEQFF	-	TRBV28	TRBJ2-1	once
TGTGCCAGCCAGGGACAGGGGATCGAAGCTTTCTTT	CASQGQGIEAFF	TRBD1	TRBV6-5	TRBJ1-1	few
TGTGCCAGCAGGAAAACAGGACAGGTCCACGAGCAGTACTTC	CASRKTGQVHEQYF	TRBD1	TRBV28	TRBJ2-7	-
TGCGCCAGCAGCCAGCTAAAGGGAGGGTCCTACAATGAGCAGTTCTTC	CASSQLKGGSYNEQFF	TRBD2	TRBV4-3	TRBJ2-1	-
TGCAGCGTTGCGTCTAGCGGGTTTAGGAGCACAGATACGCAGTATTTT	CSVASSGFRSTDTQYF	TRBD2	TRBV29-1	TRBJ2-3	few
TGTGCCAGCAGCTCGACAGGGGGTAGGCTAGAGGAACTGTTTTTT	CASSSTGGRLEELFF	TRBD1	TRBV7-9	TRBJ1-4	few
TGTGCCTCGGACAGGGGGGGAACTGAAGCTTTCTTT	CASDRGGTEAFF	TRBD1	TRBV30	TRBJ1-1	-
TGTGCCAGCAGTTCGCCATCAGGGGGCGCGATCTATGGCTACACCTTC	CASSSPSGGAIYGYTF	TRBD1	TRBV28	TRBJ1-2	few
TGTGCCAGCAGTTCGGGACCGGGGGACGAGCAGTACTTC	CASSSGPGDEQYF	-	TRBV28	TRBJ2-7	-
TGTGCCAGCAGCTTAGATCCAGGGACTGAAGCTTTCTTT	CASSLDPGTEAFF	-	TRBV7-3	TRBJ1-1	-
TGTGCCAGTAGTATAGCCCCTAGCTACGAGCAGTACTTC	CASSIAPSYEQYF	-	TRBV19	TRBJ2-7	-
TGTGCCAGCACCTTTGACAGGGGGCCTCGAGAGCAGTACTTC	CASTFDRGPREQYF	TRBD1	TRBV28	TRBJ2-7	-
TGTGCCAGCAGTTACGGGGCAGCTAGCACAGATACGCAGTATTTT	CASSYGAASTDTQYF	-	TRBV6-5	TRBJ2-3	few
TGCAGCGCTCGGGGACTAGCGGGGGCGGGAGATACGCAGTATTTT	CSARGLAGAGDTQYF	TRBD2	TRBV29-1	TRBJ2-3	-
TGCGCCAGCAGCTTGCCTGCGAATGAGCAGTTCTTC	CASSLPANEQFF	-	TRBV5-1	TRBJ2-1	-
TGTGCCAGCAGTTACTTAACAACTAATGAAAAACTGTTTTTT	CASSYLTTNEKLFF	-	TRBV6-5	TRBJ1-4	few
TGTGCCAGCAGCCAACCGGGTGGGCACCGGAGGGGAAACACCATATATTTT	CASSQPGGHRRGNTIYF	-	TRBV14	TRBJ1-3	-
TGTGCCAGCAGCTTGGCCGCAGGGGGCGTACATGGCTACACCTTC	CASSLAAGGVHGYTF	TRBD1	TRBV5-6	TRBJ1-2	-
TGTGCCAGCAGCTTGAACAGGGGGCTTTCTGGAAACACCATATATTTT	CASSLNRGLSGNTIYF	TRBD1	TRBV7-2	TRBJ1-3	-
TGTGCCAGCAGCACCGGGACAGGGGGCTACGAAAAACTGTTTTTT	CASSTGTGGYEKLFF	TRBD1	TRBV9	TRBJ1-4	few
TGCGCCAGCAGCTTGGGACCTAGCGGGAGGGATACATTCTCCTACAATGAGCAGTTCTTC	CASSLGPSGRDTFSYNEQFF	TRBD2	TRBV5-1	TRBJ2-1	once
TGTGCCAGCAGTACACCACAGGGTGTTGGGGGATCACCCCTCCACTTT	CASSTPQGVGGSPLHF	-	TRBV28	TRBJ1-6	once
TGTGCCAGCAGCTTACCGACTTCCGGGTCCTCTGGAAACACCATATATTTT	CASSLPTSGSSGNTIYF	-	TRBV7-8	TRBJ1-3	-
TGTGCCAGCAGCCAAGTAGGAGGATCCTACAATGAGCAGTTCTTC	CASSQVGGSYNEQFF	-	TRBV14	TRBJ2-1	-
TGTGCCAGTAGACCCTCGGGCGGGATCGGTCCAGATACGCAGTATTTT	CASRPSGGIGPDTQYF	-	TRBV19	TRBJ2-3	once
TGTGCCAGCAGCTCTACTAGCGGGGTGATGATCTACAATGAGCAGTTCTTC	CASSSTSGVMIYNEQFF	TRBD2	TRBV11-2	TRBJ2-1	-
TGTGCCAGCAGGGTAGGGGAAATTTCACCCCTCCACTTT	CASRVGEISPLHF	-	TRBV5-5	TRBJ1-6	-
TGCAGCGCGCTCCAGGGGGCGAATTATGGCTACACCTTC	CSALQGANYGYTF	TRBD1	TRBV29-1	TRBJ1-2	-